Following are 25 T cell receptor beta chains from one sample sequenced in a study of blood T cell repertoires in COVID-19 (dated by TCRdb to the early 2020s). The library was prepared using the immunoSEQ multiplex PCR assay. TCRdb took this table from immuneACCESS and kept in-frame rearrangements with V and J called. Such tables lack part of the clones; where checked against another copy, unresolved V genes explain under half of the gap, and the rest is unexplained. The sample profile shows 350,000 to 450,000 clones; 85% of them were found once. The leading ten clones occupy more than 3% of the sample. The sequencing sample was made of peripheral blood. These receptors originate from a woman in her late teens or twenties with acute or convalescent COVID-19.

This chain connects TRBV7-9 to TRBJ1-3; possible D gene TRBD1, 5 bases. Germline V gives CDR1 SEHNR, CDR2 FQNEAQ (reference sequence). The CDR3 totals 16 residues. Trimming stripped 1 base from V and 2 bases from J, with 12 bases between. The CDR3 sequence is CASSLGGRSTGNTIYF. In DNA form, the CDR3 reads TGTGCCAGCAGCTTAGGGGGCAGGAGTACTGGAAACACCATATATTTT.

This clone has only one observation. The CDR3: CASSLDRGRNQPQHF. CDR3 sequence (DNA): TGTGCCAGCAGCTTAGACAGGGGGCGGAATCAGCCCCAGCATTTT. The chain employs TRBV7-9 and TRBJ1-5, with 9 positions matching TRBD1. The CDR3 contains 15 residues. Germline-derived CDR1 and CDR2 are SEHNR and FQNEAQ (reference sequence). V dropped 1 base and J dropped 4; count of bases not matched to a gene: 2.

CDR3 amino acids: CASSGGGSTGYSPLHF. The CDR3 region has the DNA TGTGCCAGCAGTGGGGGGGGATCCACAGGCTATTCACCCCTCCACTTT. J is TRBJ1-6 and V is TRBV25-1; D possibly corresponds to TRBD1 (5 bases). The CDR3 covers 16 residues. Trimming shortened V by 4 bases and J by 8 bases, and 18 bases separated the two germline ends. The germline V gene has CDR1 MGHDK and CDR2 SYGVNS.

V gene TRBV10-3 combines with J gene TRBJ2-7; 7 nucleotides align to TRBD1. The V gene's germline CDR1 is ENHRY and CDR2 SYGVKD. V dropped 3 bases and J dropped 3; count of bases not matched to a gene: 11. The CDR3 has 16 residues. The CDR3 nucleotides read TGTGCCATCAGTGATTTTCTTCTCGACAGGGTCTACGAGCAGTACTTC. Translation gives CAISDFLLDRVYEQYF.

The chain links TRBV19 to TRBJ1-2, with a possible D match to TRBD1 (5 bases). This CDR3 contains 12 residues. Looked up from germline, CDR1 is LNHDA and CDR2 is SQIVND (reference sequence). Deletions cut 6 bases from V and 13 bases from J, with 18 bases between. As DNA, the CDR3 is TGTGCCAGTAGCATCAACCTGTGGGGCATCACCTTC. Translation gives CASSINLWGITF.

The chain joins TRBV7-3 to TRBJ1-2, with 7 bases lining up with TRBD1. V shed 7 bases and J 5 bases; nucleotides not matched to a gene: 22. This CDR3 has 18 residues. Germline loops: CDR1 SGHTA, CDR2 FQGTGA. CDR3 DNA sequence: TGTGCCAGCATCCTAAGGGCGGGGACAGAAAATGAAGGATATGGCTACACCTTC. Translating it yields CASILRAGTENEGYGYTF.

The chain combines TRBV12-3 or TRBV12-4 with TRBJ2-7; D perhaps matches TRBD2 (5 bases). The CDR3 loop spans 13 amino acids. V was trimmed by 3 bases and J by 5 bases, leaving 11 bases between them. CDR3 in amino acids: CASSFGVADEQYF. In DNA form, the CDR3 reads TGTGCCAGCAGTTTCGGGGTTGCAGACGAGCAGTACTTC.

The chain couples TRBV9 to TRBJ2-1; 8 positions agree with TRBD2. Trimming removed 3 bases from V and 0 bases from J; junction bases left unmatched: 23. There are 22 residues in the CDR3. Germline values: CDR1 SGDLS, CDR2 YYNGEE. CDR3 bases: TGTGCCAGCAGCGGCGAGGGTTCCGGGGGGCTAGCGGGCAGCTTCTCCTACAATGAGCAGTTCTTC. Amino acids: CASSGEGSGGLAGSFSYNEQFF.

J is TRBJ2-7 and V is TRBV12-5; 7 positions agree with TRBD2. Germline loops: CDR1 LGHNT, CDR2 FRNRAP. This CDR3 comprises 18 residues. Trimming at V came to 0 bases and at J to 5 bases, leaving 16 bases not matched to a gene. CDR3 coding DNA: TGTGCTAGTGGTTTGGTACGGGCGGGAGAATCTCCCGCAAACGAGCAGTACTTC. It codes for CASGLVRAGESPANEQYF.

This chain joins TRBV4-1 and TRBJ2-1; 11 bases align to TRBD2. The germline V gene has CDR1 MGHRA and CDR2 YSYEKL. This CDR3 is 16 amino acids long. J gave up 6 bases and V 0 bases, and 4 bases lay outside the gene matches. The CDR3 nucleotides read TGCGCCAGCAGCCAAGAAGGCCTAGCGGGGGGCAATGAGCAGTTCTTC. Its protein is CASSQEGLAGGNEQFF.

This chain joins TRBV7-3 and TRBJ1-1; 9 positions match TRBD1. The length of the CDR3 is 14 residues. Germline CDR1 reads SGHTA; CDR2 reads FQGTGA. Unmatched junction bases numbered 3, after V lost 5 bases and J lost 2 bases. CDR3 bases: TGTGCCAGCAGCGTGGGACAGGGAAACACTGAAGCTTTCTTT. It specifies CASSVGQGNTEAFF.

J is TRBJ2-2 and V is TRBV4-2, with D perhaps matching TRBD2 (6 bases). CDR1 and CDR2 (germline): LGHNA, YNFKEQ. The V gene lost 10 bases and the J gene lost 0 bases, with 15 bases spanning the gap. This CDR3 spans 15 amino acids. CDR3: CATGVAGSNTGELFF. The CDR3 DNA reads as TGTGCCACGGGGGTGGCGGGATCGAACACCGGGGAGCTGTTTTTT.

The chain is built from TRBV19 and TRBJ2-1, with 10 bases matching TRBD2. CDR3 length equals 15 residues. V shed 4 bases, J shed 5 bases, and the junction held 5 bases outside the gene matches. CDR1 and CDR2 (germline): LNHDA, SQIVND (reference sequence). The CDR3 coding sequence is TGTGCCAGTAGTACCAACCTAGCGGGAGACAATGAGCAGTTCTTC. Its protein is CASSTNLAGDNEQFF.

V usage is TRBV9 and J usage is TRBJ1-4; tentatively, D is TRBD1 (5 bases). CDR3 length: 15 residues. Germline V gene data show CDR1 as SGDLS and CDR2 as YYNGEE. V lost 0 bases and J lost 3, with 9 bases in between. The CDR3 coding sequence is TGTGCCAGCAGCGTAGGAGGAGGGGCTAATGAAAAACTGTTTTTT. Its protein is CASSVGGGANEKLFF.

This chain links TRBV9 with TRBJ2-7; 13 bases map to TRBD2. Looked up from germline, CDR1 is SGDLS and CDR2 is YYNGEE. The CDR3 contains 16 residues. V trimming: 3 bases; J trimming: 2 bases; junction bases outside the gene matches: 5. The CDR3 sequence is CASSARLAGGTYEQYF. Here the CDR3 DNA reads TGTGCCAGCAGCGCCAGACTAGCGGGGGGAACCTACGAGCAGTACTTC.

The genes are TRBV5-4 and TRBJ2-3; TRBD1 matches at 9 bases. The germline CDR1 and CDR2 sequences are SGHNT and YYREEE (reference sequence). The CDR3 contains 15 residues. V trimming: 4 bases; J trimming: 3 bases; junction bases outside the gene matches: 6. In nucleotides, the CDR3 is TGTGCCAGCAGCCCACAGGGGGCGAGGACAGATACGCAGTATTTT. Translating gives CASSPQGARTDTQYF. Filled out from reference TRBV5-4 and TRBJ2-3, the complete variable domain reads ETGVTQSPTHLIKTRGQQVTLRCSSQSGHNTVSWYQQALGQGPQFIFQYYREEENGRGNFPPRFSGLQFPNYSSELNVNALELDDSALYLCASSPQGARTDTQYFGPGTRLTVL.

The genes are TRBV10-3 and TRBJ2-2, with 11 nucleotides matching TRBD2. CDR1 ENHRY and CDR2 SYGVKD come from the germline V gene. This CDR3 has 15 residues. V gave up 4 bases and J gave up 3 bases; unmatched junction bases: 1. Written as DNA, the CDR3 is TGTGCCATCAGTGTTAGCGGGGGGGACACCGGGGAGCTGTTTTTT. It yields the protein CAISVSGGDTGELFF.

As concerns this clone: An end of the junction does not agree with germline; a read error may underlie this. V usage is TRBV13 and J usage is TRBJ1-1, with D perhaps matching TRBD1 (6 bases). This CDR3 comprises 15 residues. Germline CDR1 and CDR2: PRHDT and FYEKMQ (reference sequence). CDR3 loop: CASSSRQAPNAEAFF. CDR3 DNA: TGTGCCAGCAGCTCCCGACAGGCCCCGAACGCTGAAGCTTTCTTT.

The chain employs TRBV2 and TRBJ2-3; TRBD1 matches 8 bases. J lost 2 bases, V lost 3 bases, and 7 bases had no gene match. The CDR3 loop spans 16 amino acids. CDR1 and CDR2 (germline): SNHLY, FYNNEI. Here the CDR3 reads CASSDGQGLYTDTQYF. CDR3 nucleotides: TGTGCCAGCAGTGATGGACAGGGTTTGTACACAGATACGCAGTATTTT.

This chain connects TRBV19 to TRBJ2-7; tentatively, D is TRBD1 (5 bases). CDR1 and CDR2 from the germline V gene are LNHDA and SQIVND (reference sequence). The V gene lost 1 base and the J gene lost 0 bases, with 13 bases spanning the gap. This CDR3 contains 16 residues. The CDR3 bases are TGTGCCAGTAGTATAGTGTTGGACACTACCTCCTACGAGCAGTACTTC. Translating gives CASSIVLDTTSYEQYF.

The chain couples TRBV7-9 to TRBJ1-2; 10 nucleotides match TRBD1. V lost 5 bases, J lost 4 bases, and 16 bases stayed unmatched. The V gene's germline CDR1 is SEHNR and CDR2 FQNEAQ (reference sequence). The CDR3 length is 18 residues. CDR3 sequence reads: CASSRETGGRRYSYGYTF. The CDR3 region has the DNA TGTGCCAGCAGCCGGGAGACAGGGGGCCGCCGTTACAGCTATGGCTACACCTTC.

The CDR3 coding sequence is TGTGCCAGCAGTCGACAGGGGGCGAATCCCGGGGAGCTGTTTTTT. Amino acids: CASSRQGANPGELFF. The V and J genes are TRBV6-5 and TRBJ2-2, with 10 bases aligning to TRBD1. Unmatched junction bases numbered 6, after V lost 5 bases and J lost 6 bases. This CDR3 contains 15 residues. CDR1 is MNHEY and CDR2 is SVGAGI in the germline V gene.

In this sample, this clone turned up once. The genes are TRBV7-2 and TRBJ2-5; 15 bases map to TRBD2. Germline V gene data show CDR1 as SGHTA and CDR2 as FQGNSA. With V trimmed by 3 bases and J by 6 bases, 5 bases remained unmatched. This CDR3 has 16 amino acids. In nucleotides, the CDR3 is TGTGCCAGCAGCTTCGGACTAGCGGGGGGGCCCAAGACCCAGTACTTC. Translated, it gives CASSFGLAGGPKTQYF.

There are a few counts of this clone. This chain joins TRBV19 and TRBJ1-1, with TRBD1 as a possible D gene (6 bases). Germline CDR1 and CDR2: LNHDA and SQIVND (reference sequence). Trimming shortened V by 7 bases and J by 4 bases, and 16 bases separated the two germline ends. The CDR3 extends over 14 amino acids. DNA for the CDR3: TGTGCCAGTATTAGGACAGCAGGGGCCACTGAAGCTTTCTTT. This encodes CASIRTAGATEAFF.

The V call is TRBV2, the J call TRBJ2-7; 9 bases agree with TRBD2. Trimming took 1 base from V and 0 from J; bases not matched to a gene: 10. CDR1 SNHLY and CDR2 FYNNEI come from the germline V gene. The CDR3 is 18 amino acids. CDR3: CASSEGWVAGDTSYEQYF. The CDR3 DNA follows: TGTGCCAGCAGTGAAGGCTGGGTAGCGGGGGACACCTCCTACGAGCAGTACTTC.